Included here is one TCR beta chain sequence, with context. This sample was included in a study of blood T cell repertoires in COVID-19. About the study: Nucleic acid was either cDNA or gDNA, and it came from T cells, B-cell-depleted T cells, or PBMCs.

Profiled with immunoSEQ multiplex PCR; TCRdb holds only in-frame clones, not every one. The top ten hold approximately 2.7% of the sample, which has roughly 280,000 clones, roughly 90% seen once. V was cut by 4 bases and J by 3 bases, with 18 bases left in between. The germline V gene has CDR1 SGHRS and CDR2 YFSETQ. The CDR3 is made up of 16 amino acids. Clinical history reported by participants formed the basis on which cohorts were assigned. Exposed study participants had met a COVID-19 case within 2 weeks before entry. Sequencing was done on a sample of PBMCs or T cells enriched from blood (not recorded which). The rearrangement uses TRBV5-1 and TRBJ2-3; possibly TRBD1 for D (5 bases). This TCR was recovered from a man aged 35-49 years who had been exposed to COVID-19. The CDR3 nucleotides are TGCGCCAGCAGCCCAGTTTGGGGCATGGGAACAGATACGCAGTATTTT. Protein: CASSPVWGMGTDTQYF. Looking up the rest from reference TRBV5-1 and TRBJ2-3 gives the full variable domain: KAGVTQTPRYLIKTRGQQVTLSCSPISGHRSVSWYQQTPGQGLQFLFEYFSETQRNKGNFPGRFSGRQFSNSRSEMNVSTLELGDSALYLCASSPVWGMGTDTQYFGPGTRLTVL.